A single T cell receptor (beta chain) is shown here with its context. The sample is drawn from a study of T cell responses to AZD1222 COVID-19 vaccine. V was clipped by 3 bases and J by 7 bases, with 9 bases between them. Per germline, CDR1 MDHEN and CDR2 SYDVKM. This CDR3 has 13 residues. Sequencing used immunoSEQ multiplex PCR; TCRdb keeps in-frame clones, though not all of them. The profile shows 150,000 to 180,000 clones, about 88% of them singletons. The sample consisted of peripheral blood, taken on day 0 of AZD1222 vaccination. The source is an adult in good health. The chain combines TRBV28 with TRBJ2-2; D uncertain. CDR3 nucleotides: TGTGCCAGCAGTTTTTTTCGGATCGGGGAGCTGTTTTTT. Translating gives CASSFFRIGELFF.